This TCR beta chain derives from a study of CXCR3-negative and CXCR3-positive naive CD8 T cells. With around 290,000 cells each, the CD8+ T cell subsets were individually sorted in triplicate. TRB cDNA libraries were made by UMI-labeled 5' RACE. For each CDR3 protein, TCRdb gives one entry from its re-call of the 5' RACE reads, without DNA. The sample spans under 75,000 distinct CDR3 sequences; the ten largest clones claim 4.3%. This CDR3 is built from 16 residues. From germline, CDR1 is SEHNR and CDR2 FQNEAQ (reference sequence). Overall study results and limits: More hydrophobic TRB CDR3s were found in CXCR3-positive naive cells than in CXCR3-negative naive cells.

A note on this clonotype: Its antigen remains unknown.

The chain joins TRBV7-9 to TRBJ2-1; the TCRdb D gene call, TRBD1, has no DNA to confirm it. Material for sequencing was naive CXCR3- CD8+ T cells from blood. As for subset: CD45RO-CCR7+CD27+CD95- naive CD8+ T cells lacking CXCR3 (TNR3-). The origin of this receptor is a human donor in good health. Some clones in this sample may be carry-over from other donors' samples. CDR3 protein: CASSLADRSGSNEQFF.